Reported below is one T cell receptor (beta chain). Its antigen is currently unknown. One junction end disagrees with the germline gene, perhaps due to a read error. Cells sorted as Tregs were CD4+, CD25+ and CD127-/low. After constant-region reverse-primer amplification, full-length variable regions underwent semi-nested PCR with Nested Universal Primer A. TCRdb analysed the 5' RACE reads with MiXCR anew, one entry per CDR3 protein. Of approximately 10,000 distinct CDR3 sequences listed, roughly 27% are singletons. General observations from the study: Greatest tumor Treg TCR overlap was with tumor naive CD4+ cells. Tumor memory CD4+ T cell TCR gene usage clustered with blood and lymph node memory CD4+ cells and lymph node naive CD4+ cells.

This clonotype originated in a female donor with breast cancer. The specimen sequenced was Tregs sorted from blood.

This chain's CDR3 is CASSVGTTPTNTQYF. DNA of the CDR3: TGTGCCAGCAGCGTTGGGACTACACCCACAAATACGCAGTATTTT. This chain uses TRBV9 with TRBJ2-3; 7 positions agree with TRBD2. CDR3 length: 15 residues. Per the germline V gene, CDR1 is SGDLS and CDR2 is YYNGEE.